Listed here are 16 T cell receptor beta chains from one sample, sequenced in a study of blood T cell repertoires in COVID-19. The table came from immunoSEQ multiplex PCR; TCRdb's copy has only in-frame clones and leaves some out. The sample includes approximately 670,000 clones, over 80% of them seen just once. The sample comprised peripheral blood. These receptors all come from a woman under 30 with acute or convalescent COVID-19.

About this clone itself: No conserved phenylalanine or tryptophan ends this CDR3, so it is likely a read error. The DNA is left out, because the CDR3 cannot be placed on it with certainty; the CDR3 is given as TCRdb lists it. The V and J genes are TRBV21-1 and TRBJ1-1. TRBV21-1 is a pseudogene locus. The CDR3 numbers 9 amino acids, ends counted. The CDR3 sequence is CASSKVPFL.

The V call is TRBV11-2, the J call TRBJ1-4; the match to TRBD1 covers 10 bases. This CDR3 has 14 residues. The germline V gene has CDR1 SGHAT and CDR2 FQNNGV. Germline trimming cut 5 bases from V and 7 bases from J; bases unmatched to any gene: 4. CDR3 bases: TGTGCCAGCAGCCGACAGGGGGCGGGTGAAAAACTGTTTTTT. Its protein is CASSRQGAGEKLFF.

The chain recombines TRBV19 with TRBJ2-1; no clear D gene. The V end was cut by 7 bases, the J end by 4 bases, with 17 bases between. The germline CDR1 and CDR2 sequences are LNHDA and SQIVND (reference sequence). The CDR3 has 15 amino acids. For the CDR3, the DNA is TGTGCCAGTAACTCAGAGCTAGGCCAATACAATGAGCAGTTCTTC. It is translated as CASNSELGQYNEQFF.

V and J are TRBV30 and TRBJ2-1, with 8 bases identical to TRBD1. Germline CDR1 GTSNPN, CDR2 SVGIG (reference sequence). This CDR3 has 12 residues. V trimming: 8 bases; J trimming: 6 bases; junction bases outside the gene matches: 6. The CDR3 DNA reads TGTGCCCAAAGACAGGGGCTCAATGAGCAGTTCTTC. Residues: CAQRQGLNEQFF.

The chain couples TRBV18 to TRBJ1-2, with 7 bases identical to TRBD1. With 3 bases clipped from V and 4 bases from J, the junction kept 14 bases outside the gene matches. Germline V lookup: CDR1 KGHSH, CDR2 LQKENI. The CDR3 consists of 17 residues. The CDR3 bases are TGTGCCAGCTCACCCTCCTCGACAGGGAAAGTTGGCTATGGCTACACCTTC. It specifies CASSPSSTGKVGYGYTF.

The CDR3 nucleotides are TGTGCCAGCTCACCAACCGGGACAGGGGGCAATCAGCCCCAGCATTTT. This sequence encodes CASSPTGTGGNQPQHF. The V call is TRBV18, the J call TRBJ1-5, with 10 bases matching TRBD1. The V gene end was trimmed by 2 bases and the J gene end by 2 bases; junction bases not matched to a gene: 3. CDR1 is KGHSH and CDR2 is LQKENI in the germline V gene. The CDR3 extends over 16 amino acids.

The chain is built from TRBV12-3 or TRBV12-4 and TRBJ1-2; D gene unclear. CDR3 length equals 13 residues. V lost 2 bases to trimming and J lost 9 bases, with 13 bases between them. The CDR3 DNA reads TGTGCCAGCAGTTTAATGTCGGGTATTAGCTACACCTTC. It is translated as CASSLMSGISYTF.

The V call is TRBV7-2, the J call TRBJ1-2; 7 bases line up with TRBD1. Trimming at V came to 5 bases and at J to 5 bases, leaving 8 bases not matched to a gene. Germline lookup yields CDR1 SGHTA and CDR2 FQGNSA. The CDR3 contains 14 residues. CDR3 sequence: CASSPHRGRYGYTF. The CDR3 DNA reads TGTGCCAGCAGCCCGCACAGGGGTCGATATGGCTACACCTTC. The full variable domain, with the rest looked up from reference TRBV7-2 and TRBJ1-2, is GAGVSQSPSNKVTEKGKDVELRCDPISGHTALYWYRQSLGQGLEFLIYFQGNSAPDKSGLPSDRFSAERTGGSVSTLTIQRTQQEDSAVYLCASSPHRGRYGYTFGSGTRLTVV.

The chain couples TRBV29-1 to TRBJ1-2, with no clear D. CDR3 size: 14 residues. Germline loops: CDR1 SQVTM, CDR2 ANQGSEA. The V end lost 4 bases, the J end lost 4 bases, and 16 bases lay between the germline ends. CDR3 residues: CSVVAGLSPYGYTF. The CDR3, as DNA: TGCAGCGTTGTGGCAGGACTATCCCCCTATGGCTACACCTTC.

The chain carries TRBV7-2 and TRBJ1-5; the D gene is possibly TRBD1 (5 bases). From germline, CDR1 is SGHTA and CDR2 FQGNSA. The V end was cut by 5 bases, the J end by 1 base, with 15 bases between. The CDR3 loop spans 16 amino acids. This CDR3 is CASSPGGGVSNQPQHF. Here the CDR3 DNA reads TGTGCCAGCAGCCCGGGCGGGGGTGTAAGCAATCAGCCCCAGCATTTT. The full variable domain, rest sourced from reference TRBV7-2 and TRBJ1-5, is GAGVSQSPSNKVTEKGKDVELRCDPISGHTALYWYRQSLGQGLEFLIYFQGNSAPDKSGLPSDRFSAERTGGSVSTLTIQRTQQEDSAVYLCASSPGGGVSNQPQHFGDGTRLSIL.

This chain connects TRBV2 to TRBJ2-7, with D possibly matching TRBD2 (5 bases). V gave up 6 bases and J gave up 3 bases, with 12 bases separating them. Germline assignment: CDR1 SNHLY and CDR2 FYNNEI. This CDR3 region has 13 residues. The CDR3 loop is CASREGGNYEQYF. Written as DNA, the CDR3 is TGTGCCAGCAGAGAGGGTGGGAACTACGAGCAGTACTTC. Variable domain in full (rest from reference TRBV2 and TRBJ2-7): EPEVTQTPSHQVTQMGQEVILRCVPISNHLYFYWYRQILGQKVEFLVSFYNNEISEKSEIFDDQFSVERPDGSNFTLKIRSTKLEDSAMYFCASREGGNYEQYFGPGTRLTVT.

The rearrangement uses TRBV10-3 and TRBJ1-2, with D maybe TRBD1 (5 bases). Per the germline V gene, CDR1 is ENHRY and CDR2 is SYGVKD. CDR3 length: 14 residues. V was clipped by 2 bases and J by 4 bases, with 11 bases between them. The CDR3 protein is CAISENRIPYGYTF. Written as DNA, the CDR3 is TGTGCCATCAGTGAGAACAGGATTCCCTATGGCTACACCTTC.

This clone was seen only a few times. The chain uses TRBV5-4 and TRBJ1-4; D remains unclear. This CDR3 is built from 15 residues. The germline V gene encodes CDR1 SGHNT and CDR2 YYREEE (reference sequence). V was trimmed by 3 bases and J by 8 bases, leaving 17 bases between them. CDR3 region: CASSSSGRQSEKLFF. CDR3 bases: TGTGCCAGCAGCTCCTCCGGGAGGCAAAGCGAAAAACTGTTTTTT.

This clone came up once. V is TRBV9 and J is TRBJ1-2, with TRBD1 matching over 8 bases. The CDR3 is 13 residues long. Trimming removed 4 bases from V and 4 bases from J; junction bases left unmatched: 3. In germline, CDR1 is SGDLS, CDR2 YYNGEE. CDR3 sequence reads: CASSPGQGYGYTF. In DNA, the CDR3 is TGTGCCAGCAGCCCAGGACAGGGCTATGGCTACACCTTC.

V and J are TRBV7-2 and TRBJ1-5, with D tentatively TRBD1 (5 bases). The CDR3 has 15 residues. The V end was cut by 1 base, the J end by 5 bases, with 12 bases between. Germline V gene data show CDR1 as SGHTA and CDR2 as FQGNSA. Written as DNA, the CDR3 is TGTGCCAGCAGCTTAGATTCAGGGTTGTATCAGCCCCAGCATTTT. It codes for CASSLDSGLYQPQHF. Full variable domain (remainder filled in from reference TRBV7-2 and TRBJ1-5): GAGVSQSPSNKVTEKGKDVELRCDPISGHTALYWYRQSLGQGLEFLIYFQGNSAPDKSGLPSDRFSAERTGGSVSTLTIQRTQQEDSAVYLCASSLDSGLYQPQHFGDGTRLSIL.

The chain links TRBV4-1 to TRBJ2-7; D unresolved. From germline, CDR1 is MGHRA and CDR2 YSYEKL. CDR3 length: 16 residues. V was shortened by 1 base and J by 5 bases, with 18 bases between the two germline ends. CDR3 amino acids: CASSQAQNLEIHEQYF. The CDR3 DNA sequence: TGCGCCAGCAGCCAAGCTCAAAACTTGGAGATCCACGAGCAGTACTTC.